The 27 T cell receptor beta chains reported below all come from one sample, sequenced in a study of T-cell memory formation after mild COVID-19. One entry per CDR3 protein results from TCRdb running MiXCR on the 5' RACE reads. This table has 350,000 to 500,000 distinct CDR3 sequences, around a quarter appearing once. Specimen: PBMCs or a T cell subset sorted from them (not recorded which). These receptors came from an adult woman who had mild COVID-19 (a few samples of this study predate the infection). Cell type and time point are not known.

V usage is TRBV5-5 and J usage is TRBJ1-6, with 7 bases fitting TRBD1. The V gene end was trimmed by 4 bases and the J gene end by 7 bases; junction bases not matched to a gene: 8. Germline CDR1 reads SGHKS; CDR2 reads YYEKEE (reference sequence). This CDR3 is built from 15 residues. In nucleotides, the CDR3 is TGTGCCAGCAGCGTACCGGGACAGAGGAATTCACCCCTCCACTTT. It codes for CASSVPGQRNSPLHF.

The V call is TRBV7-9, the J call TRBJ2-2, with 8 bases fitting TRBD1. The CDR3 has 17 residues. With 7 bases clipped from V and 4 bases from J, the junction kept 14 bases outside the gene matches. Germline V lookup: CDR1 SEHNR, CDR2 FQNEAQ (reference sequence). The CDR3, as DNA: TGTGCCAGCACCCCCAGGACAGGGTCGGTAGGCACCGGGGAGCTGTTTTTT. Translated: CASTPRTGSVGTGELFF.

V and J are TRBV20-1 and TRBJ2-5, with 10 bases that match TRBD2. The CDR3 sequence is 14 residues long. In germline, CDR1 is DFQATT, CDR2 SNEGSKA (reference sequence). V lost 3 bases, J lost 5 bases, and 6 bases stayed unmatched. The CDR3 nucleotides are TGCAGTGCTAGGGCTAGCGGGAGACGGGAGACCCAGTACTTC. It is translated as CSARASGRRETQYF.

This clonotype showed up just a few times. V and J are TRBV7-9 and TRBJ1-2; no clear D gene. Trimming left V 2 bases short and J 8 bases short, with 3 bases between. This CDR3 is 10 amino acids long. Germline assignment: CDR1 SEHNR and CDR2 FQNEAQ (reference sequence). This chain's CDR3 is CASSLKGYTF. The CDR3 bases are TGTGCCAGCAGCTTAAAGGGCTACACCTTC.

The chain has TRBV6-2 or TRBV6-3 and TRBJ2-1; D is undetermined. V lost 2 bases, J lost 1 base, and 9 bases lay in between. This CDR3 is 15 amino acids long. The V gene's germline CDR1 is MNHEY and CDR2 SVGEGT. For the CDR3, the DNA is TGTGCCAGCAGTTACGACGGCCCATCCTACAATGAGCAGTTCTTC. It specifies CASSYDGPSYNEQFF.

In this sample, this clonotype turned up a few times. V is TRBV6-5 and J is TRBJ2-7, with 7 positions matching TRBD2. CDR3 size: 17 residues. V was clipped by 2 bases and J by 2 bases; unmatched bases: 12. Germline-derived CDR1 and CDR2 are MNHEY and SVGAGI. In nucleotides, the CDR3 is TGTGCCAGCAGTTACGCCCCCGCGACTAGCAACCCCTACGAGCAGTACTTC. Translating gives CASSYAPATSNPYEQYF.

The chain couples TRBV12-3 or TRBV12-4 to TRBJ2-7, with TRBD1 identical over 9 bases. The CDR3 consists of 13 residues. J was trimmed by 6 bases and V by 4 bases; bases with no gene match: 4. This chain's CDR3 is CASSSGTGFEQYF. The CDR3 DNA reads as TGTGCCAGCAGTTCCGGGACAGGGTTCGAGCAGTACTTC.

This clonotype was observed a few times. V and J are TRBV7-9 and TRBJ2-3, with 9 bases aligning to TRBD2. The CDR3 totals 14 residues. With 3 bases clipped from V and 5 bases from J, the junction kept 3 bases outside the gene matches. Per germline, CDR1 SEHNR and CDR2 FQNEAQ (reference sequence). This CDR3 is CASSLVAGVDTQYF. CDR3 in DNA: TGTGCCAGCAGCTTGGTAGCGGGGGTAGATACGCAGTATTTT.

This clonotype was seen only a few times. The chain couples TRBV7-3 to TRBJ1-5; D ambiguous. Germline CDR1 reads SGHTA; CDR2 reads FQGTGA. The V end lost 0 bases, the J end lost 4 bases, and 4 bases lay between the germline ends. The CDR3 has 13 residues. The CDR3: CASSLTQNQPQHF. CDR3 DNA: TGTGCCAGCAGCTTAACACAGAATCAGCCCCAGCATTTT.

This clonotype has just a few counts. One junction end disagrees with the germline gene, perhaps due to a read error. The genes are TRBV7-7 and TRBJ2-1, with 12 nucleotides matching TRBD2. CDR3 length: 17 amino acids. From germline, CDR1 is SSHAT and CDR2 FNYEAQ (reference sequence). CDR3 sequence reads: CASSLEPGLAGYNEQFF. In DNA, the CDR3 is TGTGCTAGCAGCTTAGAGCCGGGACTAGCGGGTTACAATGAGCAGTTCTTC.

This clonotype was observed a few times. The rearrangement joins TRBV18 to TRBJ2-7, with TRBD2 matching 8 bases. The CDR3 runs to 15 residues. The V gene end was trimmed by 2 bases and the J gene end by 4 bases; junction bases not matched to a gene: 7. Germline CDR1 reads KGHSH; CDR2 reads LQKENI. The CDR3 DNA is TGTGCCAGCTCACCATCGGGGGGGGGCCAATACGAGCAGTACTTC. It specifies CASSPSGGGQYEQYF.

CDR3 sequence (DNA): TGCAGCGTTGACGGGGGTAACCAAGAGACCCAGTACTTC. This translates into CSVDGGNQETQYF. The chain has TRBV29-1 and TRBJ2-5; D is possibly TRBD2 (6 bases). V was trimmed by 3 bases and J by 0 bases, leaving 8 bases between them. The length of the CDR3 is 13 residues. Germline V gene lookup returns CDR1 SQVTM and CDR2 ANQGSEA.

This clonotype was recorded many times. The chain uses TRBV20-1 and TRBJ2-1; D unclear. CDR1 is DFQATT, CDR2 SNEGSKA, per germline (reference sequence). The ends were cut back, 0 bases at V and 6 bases at J, with 12 bases in the middle. This CDR3 contains 14 residues. CDR3 nucleotides: TGCAGTGCTAGAGATCTGGATCGTGGCAATGAGCAGTTCTTC. As protein: CSARDLDRGNEQFF.

This sequence joins TRBV29-1 and TRBJ2-7; D uncertain. Looked up from germline, CDR1 is SQVTM and CDR2 is ANQGSEA. The CDR3 totals 11 residues. Trimming stripped 6 bases from V and 1 base from J, with 7 bases between. The CDR3, as DNA: TGCAGCGTCTGGGGTTCCTACGAGCAGTACTTC. Translating gives CSVWGSYEQYF.

This clonotype was observed a few times. This chain uses TRBV2 with TRBJ2-7, with 7 bases fitting TRBD1. Germline loops: CDR1 SNHLY, CDR2 FYNNEI. This CDR3 has 15 residues. The V segment lost 1 base and the J segment 3 bases; nucleotides outside the gene matches: 6. The CDR3 sequence: CASSEGTTGFYEQYF. CDR3 in DNA: TGTGCCAGCAGTGAAGGGACGACAGGGTTCTACGAGCAGTACTTC. Variable domain in full (rest from reference TRBV2 and TRBJ2-7): EPEVTQTPSHQVTQMGQEVILRCVPISNHLYFYWYRQILGQKVEFLVSFYNNEISEKSEIFDDQFSVERPDGSNFTLKIRSTKLEDSAMYFCASSEGTTGFYEQYFGPGTRLTVT.

V usage is TRBV29-1 and J usage is TRBJ2-5, with 7 bases that match TRBD1. CDR1 SQVTM and CDR2 ANQGSEA come from the germline V gene. V lost 7 bases and J lost 1; bases outside the gene matches: 9. The CDR3 sequence is 14 residues long. DNA of the CDR3: TGCAGCGCCGCGACCGGGACAGCCCAAGAGACCCAGTACTTC. Its protein product is CSAATGTAQETQYF.

This clonotype was seen a few times. The chain carries TRBV29-1 and TRBJ2-7; D tentatively fits TRBD1 or TRBD2 (5 bases each). The CDR3 runs 13 residues. CDR1 SQVTM and CDR2 ANQGSEA come from the germline V gene. The germline V and J ends were trimmed by 7 bases and 0 bases, with 13 bases remaining between them. The CDR3 region is CSALADSSYEQYF. CDR3 nucleotides: TGCAGCGCCCTAGCCGACAGCTCCTACGAGCAGTACTTC.

This clonotype was detected a few times. This chain joins TRBV6-1 and TRBJ2-1, with 8 nucleotides matching TRBD1. CDR1 and CDR2 (germline): MNHNS, SASEGT. V lost 3 bases and J lost 9; bases outside the gene matches: 4. The CDR3 sequence is 13 residues long. CDR3: CASSERQGTEQFF. CDR3 nucleotides: TGTGCCAGCAGTGAGAGACAGGGGACTGAGCAGTTCTTC.

The chain is built from TRBV12-3 or TRBV12-4 and TRBJ2-7; D is unresolved. Deletions cut 3 bases from V and 6 bases from J, with 6 bases between. This CDR3 is built from 11 residues. The CDR3 region is CASSFGFEQYF. In DNA form, the CDR3 reads TGTGCCAGCAGTTTTGGGTTCGAGCAGTACTTC.

V is TRBV24-1 and J is TRBJ1-2; perhaps TRBD1 as D (6 bases). Per the germline V gene, CDR1 is KGHDR and CDR2 is SFDVKD. V lost 4 bases, J lost 6 bases, and 11 bases lay in between. The CDR3 contains 13 residues. The CDR3 DNA is TGTGCCACCAGTGACCAAGGGGGGAATGGCTACACCTTC. This sequence encodes CATSDQGGNGYTF.

This clonotype has just a few counts. This chain connects TRBV19 to TRBJ2-1; D is perhaps TRBD2 (6 bases). Germline-derived CDR1 and CDR2 are LNHDA and SQIVND (reference sequence). Trimming removed 1 base at V and 4 bases at J, with 8 bases between. CDR3 size: 14 residues. Written as DNA, the CDR3 is TGTGCCAGTAGTATAGCGGGGGTATACAATGAGCAGTTCTTC. The encoded protein is CASSIAGVYNEQFF. Together with reference TRBV19 and TRBJ2-1, the CDR3 gives the full variable domain: DGGITQSPKYLFRKEGQNVTLSCEQNLNHDAMYWYRQDPGQGLRLIYYSQIVNDFQKGDIAEGYSVSREKKESFPLTVTSAQKNPTAFYLCASSIAGVYNEQFFGPGTRLTVL.

The sample holds a few counts of this clonotype. At one boundary the junction diverges from the germline segment, which might be a read error. The chain is built from TRBV4-1 and TRBJ2-4; 8 bases match TRBD2. This CDR3 contains 17 residues. Per germline, CDR1 MGHRA and CDR2 YSYEKL. The CDR3 here is CASTQGPRGAAKNIQYF. CDR3 nucleotide sequence: TGCGCCAGCACCCAAGGTCCGCGGGGGGCGGCCAAAAACATTCAGTACTTC.

This clonotype was observed a few times. The chain combines TRBV11-2 with TRBJ2-7, with 10 bases that match TRBD1. CDR3 length: 15 amino acids. V dropped 5 bases and J dropped 6; count of bases not matched to a gene: 10. Germline V CDR1 and CDR2: SGHAT, FQNNGV. DNA of the CDR3: TGTGCCAGCAGCGGAAAGACAGGGGGCAAAGGCGAGCAGTACTTC. This translates into CASSGKTGGKGEQYF.

This clonotype turned up a few times. The CDR3 DNA reads TGTGCCAGCAGCAATAACGCACAGGGACGAGGTGATGGCTACACCTTC. Translating it yields CASSNNAQGRGDGYTF. The V and J genes are TRBV6-2 or TRBV6-3 and TRBJ1-2, with TRBD1 as a possible D gene (6 bases). CDR3 length equals 16 residues. The V end lost 6 bases, the J end lost 6 bases, and 23 bases lay between the germline ends. The germline CDR1 and CDR2 sequences are MNHEY and SVGEGT.

V usage is TRBV7-2 and J usage is TRBJ2-1; no definite D call. CDR3 length equals 12 residues. CDR1 is SGHTA, CDR2 FQGNSA, per germline. With 5 bases removed from V and 8 bases from J, the gap between germline ends came to 10 bases. DNA of the CDR3: TGTGCCAGCAGCCCCTCAATCGATGAGCAGTTCTTC. Its protein product is CASSPSIDEQFF.

A single count supports this clonotype. CDR3 DNA: TGTGCCAGCAGTTTTTTGACTAACACTGAAGCTTTCTTT. This sequence encodes CASSFLTNTEAFF. The chain is built from TRBV12-3 or TRBV12-4 and TRBJ1-1; D is unresolved. V was cut by 3 bases and J by 2 bases, with 7 bases left in between. The CDR3 has 13 amino acids.

This clonotype was detected only a few times. The rearrangement links TRBV5-1 to TRBJ2-1, with 13 positions matching TRBD2. The CDR3 extends over 16 amino acids. J lost 5 bases, V lost 4 bases, and 6 bases had no gene match. CDR1 is SGHRS and CDR2 is YFSETQ in the germline V gene. The CDR3 DNA follows: TGCGCCAGCAGCATTGGTGGGACTAGCGGGAACAATGAGCAGTTCTTC. It is translated as CASSIGGTSGNNEQFF.